One and the same sample provided the 27 T cell receptor beta chains below, sequenced in a study of blood T cell repertoires in COVID-19. Using immunoSEQ multiplex PCR, the repertoire was profiled, and TCRdb retains in-frame clones only, with some absent. The sample gives about 48,000 clones, about 87% of which show up once; about 15% is in the top ten. Specimen: peripheral blood. These TCRs come from a human donor in a cohort sampled during active COVID-19.

This sequence joins TRBV3-1 (or the pseudogene TRBV3-2) and TRBJ1-2; the match to TRBD1 covers 9 bases. The CDR3 runs to 12 residues. In germline, CDR1 is LGHDT, CDR2 YNNKEL (reference sequence). Trimming at V came to 2 bases and at J to 13 bases, leaving 5 bases not matched to a gene. CDR3 DNA: TGTGCCAGCAGCCAAAATGGACAGGGGACCACCTTC. It translates to CASSQNGQGTTF.

The rearrangement joins TRBV6-2 or TRBV6-3 to TRBJ1-4; D gene uncertain. Germline V gene sequence: CDR1 MNHEY, CDR2 SVGEGT. The CDR3 has 15 residues. V gave up 2 bases and J gave up 4 bases, with 11 bases separating them. Here the CDR3 reads CASSYGRASNEKLFF. The CDR3 DNA reads as TGTGCCAGCAGTTACGGGAGGGCAAGTAATGAAAAACTGTTTTTT.

The CDR3 is CASSPTWAGETQYF. CDR3 DNA sequence: TGTGCCAGTAGCCCTACCTGGGCGGGAGAGACCCAGTACTTC. The gene calls are TRBV19 and TRBJ2-5; tentative D call: TRBD2 (5 bases). Germline V gives CDR1 LNHDA, CDR2 SQIVND (reference sequence). The CDR3 extends over 14 amino acids. Between the trimmed V and J ends, which lost 6 bases and 4 bases, there was a span of 15 bases. The full variable domain, rest sourced from reference TRBV19 and TRBJ2-5, is DGGITQSPKYLFRKEGQNVTLSCEQNLNHDAMYWYRQDPGQGLRLIYYSQIVNDFQKGDIAEGYSVSREKKESFPLTVTSAQKNPTAFYLCASSPTWAGETQYFGPGTRLLVL.

The chain combines TRBV20-1 with TRBJ2-5; D may be TRBD2 (5 bases). CDR3 length: 13 amino acids. From germline, CDR1 is DFQATT and CDR2 SNEGSKA (reference sequence). V dropped 3 bases and J dropped 3 bases, with 11 bases sitting between them. DNA for the CDR3: TGCAGTGCTAGTGTAAACGGGGAAGAGACCCAGTACTTC. Its translation is CSASVNGEETQYF.

The chain combines TRBV25-1 with TRBJ2-3; 8 bases line up with TRBD2. The CDR3 extends over 16 amino acids. The germline V gene has CDR1 MGHDK and CDR2 SYGVNS. V shed 0 bases, J shed 3 bases, and the junction held 5 bases outside the gene matches. CDR3 nucleotide sequence: TGTGCCAGCAGTGAATATGGGGCGGGGGGAACAGATACGCAGTATTTT. This sequence encodes CASSEYGAGGTDTQYF. Full variable domain (outside the CDR3, taken from reference TRBV25-1 and TRBJ2-3): EADIYQTPRYLVIGTGKKITLECSQTMGHDKMYWYQQDPGMELHLIHYSYGVNSTEKGDLSSESTVSRIRTEHFPLTLESARPSHTSQYLCASSEYGAGGTDTQYFGPGTRLTVL.

V and J are TRBV4-3 and TRBJ2-1; D not certain. V shed 1 base and J shed 4 bases, with 5 bases lying between them. The CDR3 runs 13 residues. Germline-derived CDR1 and CDR2 are LGHNA and YSLEER. CDR3 DNA: TGCGCCAGCAGCCAAGGGCAATACAATGAGCAGTTCTTC. Its protein is CASSQGQYNEQFF.

In the case of this clone: At one of its ends the junction is not consistent with the germline gene, which may arise from a read error. V and J are TRBV11-2 and TRBJ2-7, with TRBD2 as a possible D gene (5 bases). Germline V lookup: CDR1 SGHAT, CDR2 FQNNGV. This CDR3 is 14 amino acids long. CDR3 in amino acids: CASSLDTPGYEQYF. In DNA, the CDR3 is TGTGCCAGCAGCCTAGATACCCCGGGGTACGAGCAGTACTTC.

The chain recombines TRBV5-1 with TRBJ1-1; TRBD1 matches 7 bases. There are 15 residues in the CDR3. J was trimmed by 1 base and V by 3 bases; bases with no gene match: 6. The germline CDR1 and CDR2 sequences are SGHRS and YFSETQ. CDR3 loop: CASSSTGSKNTEAFF. Written as DNA, the CDR3 is TGCGCCAGCAGCTCGACAGGGAGTAAGAACACTGAAGCTTTCTTT.

The J gene is TRBJ1-3, the V gene TRBV7-9, with D perhaps TRBD1 (5 bases). The V end lost 2 bases, the J end lost 3 bases, and 8 bases lay between the germline ends. Looked up from germline, CDR1 is SEHNR and CDR2 is FQNEAQ (reference sequence). The CDR3 is 14 residues long. The CDR3 here is CASSLIRDGNTIYF. CDR3 nucleotide sequence: TGTGCCAGCAGCTTAATCAGGGATGGAAACACCATATATTTT.

V is TRBV7-3 and J is TRBJ2-1; possibly TRBD1 for D (5 bases). Germline V gene data show CDR1 as SGHTA and CDR2 as FQGTGA. V was shortened by 5 bases and J by 7 bases, with 18 bases between the two germline ends. CDR3 length equals 15 residues. CDR3 in amino acids: CASSPGNWGMNEQFF. The CDR3, as DNA: TGTGCCAGCAGCCCCGGCAATTGGGGCATGAATGAGCAGTTCTTC.

This chain links TRBV9 with TRBJ2-7; 7 bases map to TRBD2. Germline-derived CDR1 and CDR2 are SGDLS and YYNGEE. Losses at the gene ends were 4 bases for V and 4 bases for J; bases not matched to a gene: 5. This CDR3 has 13 amino acids. In DNA, the CDR3 is TGTGCCAGCAGCCCGCCGGGGGGTTACGAGCAGTACTTC. Its protein product is CASSPPGGYEQYF. The whole variable domain, remainder taken from reference TRBV9 and TRBJ2-7, is DSGVTQTPKHLITATGQRVTLRCSPRSGDLSVYWYQQSLDQGLQFLIQYYNGEERAKGNILERFSAQQFPDLHSELNLSSLELGDSALYFCASSPPGGYEQYFGPGTRLTVT.

The chain has TRBV19 and TRBJ2-4, with a tentative D call TRBD1 (6 bases). Trimming cost V 1 base and J 0 bases, with 10 bases left between them. This CDR3 has 16 amino acids. CDR1 and CDR2 (germline): LNHDA, SQIVND (reference sequence). CDR3 sequence reads: CASSIVGHQAKNIQYF. The CDR3 nucleotides read TGTGCCAGTAGTATAGTGGGACACCAAGCCAAAAACATTCAGTACTTC.

This clone came up a few times. The chain recombines TRBV4-3 with TRBJ2-2; D might be TRBD1 (6 bases). CDR3 size: 17 residues. Trimming cost V 2 bases and J 2 bases, with 15 bases left between them. Germline CDR1 LGHNA, CDR2 YSLEER. CDR3 bases: TGCGCCAGCAGCCAACTAAATCCGGGACATAACACCGGGGAGCTGTTTTTT. Translation: CASSQLNPGHNTGELFF.

CDR3 sequence: CSVDSRGANYGYTF. CDR3 sequence (DNA): TGCAGCGTTGATTCCAGGGGAGCTAACTATGGCTACACCTTC. The chain carries TRBV29-1 and TRBJ1-2; D may be TRBD1 (6 bases). This CDR3 is 14 amino acids long. Trimming shortened V by 3 bases and J by 0 bases, and 11 bases separated the two germline ends. Germline values: CDR1 SQVTM, CDR2 ANQGSEA.

The J gene is TRBJ2-1, the V gene TRBV7-3, with TRBD2 identical over 10 bases. V was pared by 5 bases and J by 0 bases, with 7 bases of the junction left unmatched. This CDR3 has 17 amino acids. Germline assignment: CDR1 SGHTA and CDR2 FQGTGA. CDR3 bases: TGTGCCAGCAGCGCGGCTAGCGGGAGTAACTCCTACAATGAGCAGTTCTTC. Amino acids: CASSAASGSNSYNEQFF.

The rearrangement links TRBV24-1 to TRBJ2-7; 7 nucleotides line up with TRBD1. Germline lookup yields CDR1 KGHDR and CDR2 SFDVKD. Trimming removed 7 bases from V and 3 bases from J; junction bases left unmatched: 5. CDR3 length: 13 residues. The CDR3 here is CATRDGTDYEQYF. CDR3 bases: TGTGCCACCAGAGATGGGACAGACTACGAGCAGTACTTC.

V is TRBV28 and J is TRBJ2-3, with TRBD2 as a possible D gene (6 bases). This CDR3 has 14 amino acids. Germline CDR1 MDHEN, CDR2 SYDVKM. The germline V and J ends were trimmed by 3 bases and 0 bases, with 7 bases remaining between them. The chain's CDR3 is CASSFAGSTDTQYF. Here the CDR3 DNA reads TGTGCCAGCAGTTTCGCGGGGAGCACAGATACGCAGTATTTT.

The chain links TRBV9 to TRBJ1-1; D not resolved. The CDR3 is 19 residues long. Germline V gene data show CDR1 as SGDLS and CDR2 as YYNGEE. The V gene lost 1 base and the J gene lost 1 base, with 23 bases spanning the gap. This CDR3 is CASSVPNDGEGWKNTEAFF. The DNA for the CDR3 is TGTGCCAGCAGCGTACCAAATGACGGGGAGGGTTGGAAGAACACTGAAGCTTTCTTT.

The chain links TRBV6-1 to TRBJ2-6; D not resolved. The ends were cut back, 1 base at V and 0 bases at J, with 4 bases in the middle. The CDR3 length is 15 residues. Germline CDR1 reads MNHNS; CDR2 reads SASEGT. CDR3 loop: CASSEGSSGANVLTF. CDR3 nucleotides: TGTGCCAGCAGTGAAGGGAGCTCTGGGGCCAACGTCCTGACTTTC.

The chain uses TRBV28 and TRBJ2-7; D is possibly TRBD2 (6 bases). V was pared by 8 bases and J by 2 bases, with 13 bases between. CDR1 is MDHEN, CDR2 SYDVKM, per germline. The CDR3 spans 13 residues. The CDR3 DNA reads as TGTGCCAGCCTTGGCGGGGAGGCCTACGAGCAGTACTTC. This translates into CASLGGEAYEQYF. The complete variable domain, with remaining parts taken from reference TRBV28 and TRBJ2-7, reads DVKVTQSSRYLVKRTGEKVFLECVQDMDHENMFWYRQDPGLGLRLIYFSYDVKMKEKGDIPEGYSVSREKKERFSLILESASTNQTSMYLCASLGGEAYEQYFGPGTRLTVT.

This clone was recorded once. The V and J genes are TRBV30 and TRBJ1-2; TRBD1 matches at 8 bases. CDR3 length: 16 residues. J was trimmed by 4 bases and V by 0 bases; bases with no gene match: 10. CDR1 and CDR2 (germline): GTSNPN, SVGIG (reference sequence). CDR3 sequence (DNA): TGTGCCTGGAGTGTACGGACAGGGAAAGCTACCTATGGCTACACCTTC. Protein sequence: CAWSVRTGKATYGYTF.

This clone occurred once. CDR3 residues: CASSVGADTSYEQYF. The DNA of the CDR3 is TGTGCCAGCAGCGTAGGGGCAGACACTTCCTACGAGCAGTACTTC. The V call is TRBV9, the J call TRBJ2-7; no clear D. Trimming cost V 0 bases and J 1 base, with 11 bases left between them. The CDR3 is 15 residues long. Germline V gene sequence: CDR1 SGDLS, CDR2 YYNGEE.

This clone has only one observation. The chain is built from TRBV4-2 and TRBJ2-7, with 11 bases that match TRBD2. V was clipped by 1 base and J by 5 bases; unmatched bases: 10. The CDR3 length is 17 residues. Germline V gene sequence: CDR1 LGHNA, CDR2 YNFKEQ. CDR3 in DNA: TGTGCCAGCAGCCAAGCTCGCCTAGCGGGGGGATTTAACGAGCAGTACTTC. Protein sequence: CASSQARLAGGFNEQYF.

The sample holds one count of this clone. J is TRBJ2-1 and V is TRBV11-2, with 10 positions matching TRBD1. The length of the CDR3 is 15 residues. The junction had 8 bases not matched to a gene; V was cut back by 4 bases and J by 8 bases. Germline CDR1 SGHAT, CDR2 FQNNGV. CDR3 loop: CASSSRGQGWHEQFF. CDR3 bases: TGTGCCAGCAGCTCACGGGGACAGGGGTGGCATGAGCAGTTCTTC.

V and J are TRBV25-1 and TRBJ1-4, with D maybe TRBD1 (6 bases). CDR1 MGHDK and CDR2 SYGVNS come from the germline V gene. V was trimmed by 6 bases and J by 8 bases, leaving 19 bases between them. CDR3 length: 15 amino acids. CDR3 sequence: CASSLGGGVVEKLFF. The CDR3 bases are TGTGCCAGCAGCCTAGGCGGGGGCGTTGTGGAAAAACTGTTTTTT.

The genes are TRBV6-6 and TRBJ2-1; 7 nucleotides line up with TRBD2. The CDR3 runs to 15 residues. V shed 4 bases and J 0 bases; nucleotides not matched to a gene: 3. Germline loops: CDR1 MNHNY, CDR2 SVGAGI (reference sequence). The CDR3 DNA reads as TGTGCCAGCAGTTCGAGCGGGGTCTCCTACAATGAGCAGTTCTTC. Protein sequence: CASSSSGVSYNEQFF.

The chain uses TRBV6-5 and TRBJ2-7, with D perhaps matching TRBD1 (6 bases). Germline CDR1 is MNHEY and CDR2 is SVGAGI. The CDR3 has 15 amino acids. Between the trimmed V and J ends, which lost 5 bases and 0 bases, there was a span of 14 bases. The chain's CDR3 is CASSKTTGVSYEQYF. CDR3 bases: TGTGCCAGCAGTAAAACGACAGGTGTCTCCTACGAGCAGTACTTC.